Sequencing of this TCR beta chain was carried out in a study of cytomegalovirus exposure and HLA in healthy donors. Study at large: There were 90 million to 140 million unique TCR beta sequences, drawn from approximately 190 million T cells, in an earlier analysis.

This CDR3 is 16 amino acids long. Germline V gene data show CDR1 as GTSNPN and CDR2 as SVGIG (reference sequence). Trimming left V 2 bases short and J 4 bases short, with 18 bases between. The PCR used 60 Vbeta and 13 Jbeta primers. This table comes from immunoSEQ multiplex PCR, and its TCRdb copy is limited to in-frame clones, with some not included. The sample holds around 130,000 clones, around 81% seen once. This clonotype originated in a middle-aged woman in good health and CMV-seronegative. Sequencing used PBMCs. The chain has TRBV30 and TRBJ1-3, with a tentative D call TRBD1 (6 bases). The CDR3 DNA reads as TGTGCCTGGAGTCAGCACTCAGGGGTTGGGGGAAACACCATATATTTT. Translation gives CAWSQHSGVGGNTIYF.